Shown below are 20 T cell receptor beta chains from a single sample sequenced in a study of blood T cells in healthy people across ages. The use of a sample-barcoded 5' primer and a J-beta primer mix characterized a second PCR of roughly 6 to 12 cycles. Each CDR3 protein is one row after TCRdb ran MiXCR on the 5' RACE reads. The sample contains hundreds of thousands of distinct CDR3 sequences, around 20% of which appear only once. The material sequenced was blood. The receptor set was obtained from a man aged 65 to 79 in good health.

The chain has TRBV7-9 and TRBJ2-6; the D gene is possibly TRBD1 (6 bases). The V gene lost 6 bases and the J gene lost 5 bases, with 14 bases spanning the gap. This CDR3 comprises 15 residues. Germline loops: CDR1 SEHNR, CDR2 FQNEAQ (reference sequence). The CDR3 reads CASSSTGLWANVLTF. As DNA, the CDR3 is TGTGCCAGCAGTTCCACAGGGTTGTGGGCCAACGTCCTGACTTTC.

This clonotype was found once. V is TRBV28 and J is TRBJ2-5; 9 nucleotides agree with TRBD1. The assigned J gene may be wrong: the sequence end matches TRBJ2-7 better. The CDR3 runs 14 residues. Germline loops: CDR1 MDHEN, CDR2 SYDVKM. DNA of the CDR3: TGTGCCAGCACCTCACCGGGACAGGGAGACGAGCAGTACTTC. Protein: CASTSPGQGDEQYF.

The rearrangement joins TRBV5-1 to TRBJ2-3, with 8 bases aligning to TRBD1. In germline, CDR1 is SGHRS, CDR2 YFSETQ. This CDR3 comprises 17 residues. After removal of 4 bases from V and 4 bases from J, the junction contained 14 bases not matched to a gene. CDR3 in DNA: TGCGCCAGCAGCGTAAGACCTGCAGGGGGCCCCGCAGATACGCAGTATTTT. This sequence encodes CASSVRPAGGPADTQYF.

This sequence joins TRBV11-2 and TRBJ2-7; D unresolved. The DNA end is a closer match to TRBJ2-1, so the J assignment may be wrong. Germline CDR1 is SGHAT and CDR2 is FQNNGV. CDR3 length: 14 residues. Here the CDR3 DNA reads TGTGCCAGCAGCTTAGTGATAGGTTACAATGAGCAGTTCTTC. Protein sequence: CASSLVIGYNEQFF.

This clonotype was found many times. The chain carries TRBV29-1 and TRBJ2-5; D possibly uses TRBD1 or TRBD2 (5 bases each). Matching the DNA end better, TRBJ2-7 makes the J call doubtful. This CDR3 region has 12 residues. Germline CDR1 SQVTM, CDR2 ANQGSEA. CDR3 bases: TGCAGCGTTAAGAGGGGTGGCTACGAGCAGTACTTC. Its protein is CSVKRGGYEQYF.

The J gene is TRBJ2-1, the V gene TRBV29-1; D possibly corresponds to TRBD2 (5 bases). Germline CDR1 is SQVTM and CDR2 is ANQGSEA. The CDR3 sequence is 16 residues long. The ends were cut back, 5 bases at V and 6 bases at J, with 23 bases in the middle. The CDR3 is CSVPEPSSSTLNEQFF. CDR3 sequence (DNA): TGCAGCGTTCCCGAACCCTCTAGCTCTACCCTCAATGAGCAGTTCTTC.

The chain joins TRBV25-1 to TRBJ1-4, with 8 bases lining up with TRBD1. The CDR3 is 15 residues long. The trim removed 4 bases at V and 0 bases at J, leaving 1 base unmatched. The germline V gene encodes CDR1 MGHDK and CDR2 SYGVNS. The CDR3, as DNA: TGTGCCAGCAGTGTGGACAGGGCAACTAATGAAAAACTGTTTTTT. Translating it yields CASSVDRATNEKLFF. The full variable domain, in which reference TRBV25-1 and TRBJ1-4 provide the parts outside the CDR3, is EADIYQTPRYLVIGTGKKITLECSQTMGHDKMYWYQQDPGMELHLIHYSYGVNSTEKGDLSSESTVSRIRTEHFPLTLESARPSHTSQYLCASSVDRATNEKLFFGSGTQLSVL.

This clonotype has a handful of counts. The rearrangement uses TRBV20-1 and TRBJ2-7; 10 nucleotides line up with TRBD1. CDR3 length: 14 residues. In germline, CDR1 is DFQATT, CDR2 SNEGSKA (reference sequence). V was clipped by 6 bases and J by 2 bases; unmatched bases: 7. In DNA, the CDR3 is TGCAGTGCCCTGGGACAGGGGAAGACCTACGAGCAGTACTTC. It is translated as CSALGQGKTYEQYF.

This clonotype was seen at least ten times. CDR3 region: CATTTGDRTEQYF. Here the CDR3 DNA reads TGTGCCACCACAACCGGGGACAGGACCGAGCAGTACTTC. This sequence joins TRBV25-1 and TRBJ2-7, with 8 bases aligning to TRBD1. Germline V gene data show CDR1 as MGHDK and CDR2 as SYGVNS. The CDR3 extends over 13 amino acids. With 10 bases clipped from V and 6 bases from J, the junction kept 11 bases outside the gene matches.

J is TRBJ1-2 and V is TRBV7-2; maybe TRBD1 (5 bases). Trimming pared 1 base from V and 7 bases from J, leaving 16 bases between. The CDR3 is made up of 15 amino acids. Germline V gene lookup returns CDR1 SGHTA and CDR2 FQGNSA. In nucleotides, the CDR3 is TGTGCCAGCAGCTTAGTGAGGAGGGATCAGGGTGGCTACACCTTC. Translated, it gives CASSLVRRDQGGYTF.

The CDR3 is CASTKLAGDNNEQFF. In nucleotides, the CDR3 is TGTGCCAGCACCAAACTAGCGGGAGATAACAATGAGCAGTTCTTC. The chain employs TRBV2 and TRBJ2-1, with TRBD2 matching over 11 bases. Germline trimming cut 7 bases from V and 5 bases from J; bases unmatched to any gene: 7. CDR3 size: 15 residues. The germline CDR1 and CDR2 sequences are SNHLY and FYNNEI.

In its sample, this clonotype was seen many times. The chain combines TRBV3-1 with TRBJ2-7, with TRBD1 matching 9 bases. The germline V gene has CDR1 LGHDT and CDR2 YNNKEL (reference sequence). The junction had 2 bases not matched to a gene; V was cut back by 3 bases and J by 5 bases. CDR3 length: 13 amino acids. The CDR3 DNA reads TGTGCCAGCAGCCATGGGACAGGGAACGAGCAGTACTTC. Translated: CASSHGTGNEQYF.

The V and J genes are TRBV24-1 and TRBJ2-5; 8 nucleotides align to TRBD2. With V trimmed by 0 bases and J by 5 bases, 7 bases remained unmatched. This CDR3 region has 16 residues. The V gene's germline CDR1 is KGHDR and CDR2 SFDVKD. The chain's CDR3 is CATSDLSGSKGETQYF. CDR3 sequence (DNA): TGTGCCACCAGTGATTTGAGCGGGAGTAAGGGGGAGACCCAGTACTTC.

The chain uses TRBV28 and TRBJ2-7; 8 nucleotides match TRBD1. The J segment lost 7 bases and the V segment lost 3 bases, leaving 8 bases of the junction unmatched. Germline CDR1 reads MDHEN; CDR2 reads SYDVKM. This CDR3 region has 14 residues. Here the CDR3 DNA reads TGTGCCAGCAGTTTCCCCGACAGGGGCGAAGAGCAGTACTTC. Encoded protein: CASSFPDRGEEQYF.

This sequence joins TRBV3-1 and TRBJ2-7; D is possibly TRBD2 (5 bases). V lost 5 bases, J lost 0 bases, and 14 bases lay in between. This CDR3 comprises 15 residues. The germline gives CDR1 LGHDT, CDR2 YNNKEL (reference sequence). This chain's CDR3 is CASSVDYRFSYEQYF. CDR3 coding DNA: TGTGCCAGCAGCGTAGACTACCGTTTCTCCTACGAGCAGTACTTC.

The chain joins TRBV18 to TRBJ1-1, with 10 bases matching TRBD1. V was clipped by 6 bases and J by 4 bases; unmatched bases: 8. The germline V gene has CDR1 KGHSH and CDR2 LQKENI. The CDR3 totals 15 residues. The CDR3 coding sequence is TGTGCCAGCTCCACAGAGGGACAGGGGATCACTGAAGCTTTCTTT. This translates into CASSTEGQGITEAFF.

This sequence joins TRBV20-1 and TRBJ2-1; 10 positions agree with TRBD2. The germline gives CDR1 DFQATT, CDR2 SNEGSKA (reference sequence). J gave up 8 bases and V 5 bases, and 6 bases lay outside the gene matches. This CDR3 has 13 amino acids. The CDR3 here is CSAPSGRSHEQFF. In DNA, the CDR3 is TGCAGTGCTCCTAGCGGGAGATCACATGAGCAGTTCTTC.

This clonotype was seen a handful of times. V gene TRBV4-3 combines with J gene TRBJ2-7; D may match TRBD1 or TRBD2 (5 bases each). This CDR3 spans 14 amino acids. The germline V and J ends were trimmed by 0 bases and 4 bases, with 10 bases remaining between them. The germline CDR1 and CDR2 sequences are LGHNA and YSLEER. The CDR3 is CASSQDMGDYEQYF. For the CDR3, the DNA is TGCGCCAGCAGCCAAGACATGGGGGATTACGAGCAGTACTTC.

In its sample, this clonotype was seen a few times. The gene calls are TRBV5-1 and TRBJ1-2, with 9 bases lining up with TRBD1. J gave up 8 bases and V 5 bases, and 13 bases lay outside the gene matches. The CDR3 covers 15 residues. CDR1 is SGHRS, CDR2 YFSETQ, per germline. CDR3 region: CASRQGAIQAVGYTF. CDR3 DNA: TGCGCCAGCAGACAGGGGGCCATCCAAGCAGTCGGCTACACCTTC.

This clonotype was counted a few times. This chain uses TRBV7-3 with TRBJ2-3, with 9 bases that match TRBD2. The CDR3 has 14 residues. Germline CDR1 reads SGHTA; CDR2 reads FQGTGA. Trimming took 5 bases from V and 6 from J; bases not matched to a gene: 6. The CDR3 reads CASSRTSDSDTQYF. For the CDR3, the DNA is TGTGCCAGCAGCCGGACTAGCGACTCGGATACGCAGTATTTT.